This T cell receptor beta chain was sequenced in a study of CD8 T cells in ankylosing spondylitis. Overall study results and limits: Characteristic, it appeared, of ankylosing spondylitis blood was a TCR beta motif of eight highly homologous variants.

As for this clonotype: Its antigen remains unidentified.

Each CDR3 protein is one row after TCRdb ran MiXCR on the 5' RACE reads. The sample consists of roughly 670,000 distinct CDR3 sequences, 19% of them appearing once. J lost 3 bases, V lost 0 bases, and 4 bases had no gene match. This CDR3 region has 16 residues. CDR1 MGHRA and CDR2 YSYEKL come from the germline V gene. The rearrangement links TRBV4-1 to TRBJ1-5, with 8 nucleotides matching TRBD1. This clonotype was sampled from a male donor with ankylosing spondylitis. Sequencing was performed on blood, either unsorted or a sorted T cell fraction (not recorded which). CDR3 sequence reads: CASSQEGQGYNQPQHF. CDR3 nucleotides: TGCGCCAGCAGCCAAGAAGGACAGGGCTACAATCAGCCCCAGCATTTT.